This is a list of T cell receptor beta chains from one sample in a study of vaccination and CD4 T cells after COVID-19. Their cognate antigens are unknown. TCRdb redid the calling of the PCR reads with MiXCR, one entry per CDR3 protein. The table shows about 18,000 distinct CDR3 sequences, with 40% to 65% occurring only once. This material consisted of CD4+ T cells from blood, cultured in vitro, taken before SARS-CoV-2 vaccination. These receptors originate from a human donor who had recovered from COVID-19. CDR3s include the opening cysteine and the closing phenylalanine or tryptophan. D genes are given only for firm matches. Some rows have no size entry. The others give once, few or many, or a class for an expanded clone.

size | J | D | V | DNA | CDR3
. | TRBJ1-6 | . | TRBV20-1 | TGCAGTGCCACCCCGACCGTCTCCTATAATTCACCCCTCCACTTT | CSATPTVSYNSPLHF
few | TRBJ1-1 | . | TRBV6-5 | TGTGCCAGCAGTTACTCGTGGGGGACTGAAGCTTTCTTT | CASSYSWGTEAFF
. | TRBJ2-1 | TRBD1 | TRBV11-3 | TGTGCCAGCAGCCCCGGGACAGGGGGAAACAATGAGCAGTTCTTC | CASSPGTGGNNEQFF
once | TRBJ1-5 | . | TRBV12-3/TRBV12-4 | TGTGCCAGCAGTTTTGCGGGTCAGCATCAGCCCCAGCATTTT | CASSFAGQHQPQHF
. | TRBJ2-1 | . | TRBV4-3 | TGCGCCAGCAGCCAAGGGTCGTTGGACAATGAGCAGTTCTTC | CASSQGSLDNEQFF
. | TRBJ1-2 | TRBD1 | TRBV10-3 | TGTGCCATCGGGGTAAGGGGGCAAGGCTACACCTTC | CAIGVRGQGYTF
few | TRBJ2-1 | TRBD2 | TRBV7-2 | TGTGCCAGCAGCCTTAGCGGGGGACCACACAATGAGCAGTTCTTC | CASSLSGGPHNEQFF
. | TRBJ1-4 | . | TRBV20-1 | TGCAGTGCTAGCGGCAATGAAAAACTGTTTTTT | CSASGNEKLFF
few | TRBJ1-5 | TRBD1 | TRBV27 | TGTGCCAGCAGTTTTGGGGACAGGGTCGATCAGCCCCAGCATTTT | CASSFGDRVDQPQHF
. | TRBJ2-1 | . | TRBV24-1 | TGTGCCACCAGTGATCGGTCCGGAACAGCATACAATGAGCAGTTCTTC | CATSDRSGTAYNEQFF
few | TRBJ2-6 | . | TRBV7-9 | TGTGCCAGCAGCTTATGGGGCAGGGTCTCTGGGGCCAACGTCCTGACTTTC | CASSLWGRVSGANVLTF
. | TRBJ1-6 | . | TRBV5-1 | TGCGCCAGCAGCTTGGCCGGTCAGGGACGGGATTCACCCCTCCACTTT | CASSLAGQGRDSPLHF
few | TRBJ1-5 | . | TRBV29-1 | TGCAGCGTTGAGGAGGCCCCCAGGCAGCCCCAGCATTTT | CSVEEAPRQPQHF
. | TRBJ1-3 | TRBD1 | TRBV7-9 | TGTGCCAGCAGCCCGACAGGGGGAGGAAACACCATATATTTT | CASSPTGGGNTIYF
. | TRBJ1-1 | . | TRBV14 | TGTGCCAGCAGCCAAGGGACGGTTACTGAAGCTTTCTTT | CASSQGTVTEAFF
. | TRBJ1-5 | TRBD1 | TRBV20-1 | TGCAGTGCTGGAACCGGGACAGGATGGAATCAGCCCCAGCATTTT | CSAGTGTGWNQPQHF
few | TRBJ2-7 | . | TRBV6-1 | TGTGCCAGCAGAGGACGAGGAAACTACGAGCAGTACTTC | CASRGRGNYEQYF
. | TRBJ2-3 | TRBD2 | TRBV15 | TGTGCCACCAGCAGAGAACTAGCGGGAGTCTCTACGCAGTATTTT | CATSRELAGVSTQYF
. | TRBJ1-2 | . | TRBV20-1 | TGCAGTCTACCAGCGGCTATTGGCTATGGCTACACCTTC | CSLPAAIGYGYTF
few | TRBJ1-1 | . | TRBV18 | TGTGCCAGCTCACCGCTAGAACACAGGGAGGCTTTGGTTAGGGAATATCGCACTGAAGCTTTCTTT | CASSPLEHREALVREYRTEAFF
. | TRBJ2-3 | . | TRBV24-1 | TGTGCCACCAGTGATCCCGGGAGCCCCACAGATACGCAGTATTTT | CATSDPGSPTDTQYF
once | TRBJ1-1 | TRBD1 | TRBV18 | TGTGCCAGCTCACCGGACCGGGACAGGGGAGCTTTCTTT | CASSPDRDRGAFF
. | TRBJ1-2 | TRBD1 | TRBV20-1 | TGCAGTGCTTGGGACAGGGTGTATGGCTACACCTTC | CSAWDRVYGYTF
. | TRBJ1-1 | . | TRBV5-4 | TGTGCCAGCAGCTTCGAAACTTTGAACACTGAAGCTTTCTTT | CASSFETLNTEAFF
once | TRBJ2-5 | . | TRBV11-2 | TGTGCCAGCAGCTTATCTCAACCGGGAATGGAGACCCAGTACTTC | CASSLSQPGMETQYF
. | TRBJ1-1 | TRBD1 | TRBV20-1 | TGCAGTGCTAGACCCCGACAGGGTATGAACACTGAAGCTTTCTTT | CSARPRQGMNTEAFF
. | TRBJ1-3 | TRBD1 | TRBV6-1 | TGTGCCACTACAGGGGACGGGGGAAACACCATATATTTT | CATTGDGGNTIYF
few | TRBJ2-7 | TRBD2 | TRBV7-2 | TGTGCCAGCAGCTCGCAAGCGGGAGGGCCGGACGAGCAGTACTTC | CASSSQAGGPDEQYF
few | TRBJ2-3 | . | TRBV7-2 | TGTGCCAGCAGCCAGGGACTCCTGGCAGATACGCAGTATTTT | CASSQGLLADTQYF
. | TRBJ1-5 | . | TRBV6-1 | TGTGCCAGCAAGTCACAGGGAACGGGCAATCAGCCCCAGCATTTT | CASKSQGTGNQPQHF
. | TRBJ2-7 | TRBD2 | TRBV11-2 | TGTGCCAGCAGCTTAGGGACTAGCGGGAAGTACGAGCAGTACTTC | CASSLGTSGKYEQYF
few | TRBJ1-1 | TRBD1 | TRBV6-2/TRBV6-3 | TGTGCCAGCAGTTCGACAGGGATGAACACTGAAGCTTTCTTT | CASSSTGMNTEAFF
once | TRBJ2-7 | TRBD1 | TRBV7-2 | TGTGCCAGCAGCTTGAATGTGGGACAGGGAGACGAGCAGTACTTC | CASSLNVGQGDEQYF
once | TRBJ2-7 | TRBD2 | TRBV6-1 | TGTGCCAGCAGTGAAAGGACTAGCTACGAGCAGTACTTC | CASSERTSYEQYF
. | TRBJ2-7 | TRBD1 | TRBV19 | TGTGCCAGTAGTATGGTGGGGCAGGGGGCGAACGAGCAGTACTTC | CASSMVGQGANEQYF
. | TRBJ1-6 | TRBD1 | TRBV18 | TGTGCCAGCTCACCTACGACAGGGGGCAGGAATTCACCCCTCCACTTT | CASSPTTGGRNSPLHF
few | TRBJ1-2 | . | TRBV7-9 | TGTGCCAGCAGCTTAAGCCAGGGCGATGGCTACACCTTC | CASSLSQGDGYTF
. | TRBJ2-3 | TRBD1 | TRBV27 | TGTGCCAGCAGTTCCGGTGACAGGGTTAGATCAGATACGCAGTATTTT | CASSSGDRVRSDTQYF
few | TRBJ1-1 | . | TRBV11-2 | TGTGCCAGCAGTTACTACAGGAACACTGAAGCTTTCTTT | CASSYYRNTEAFF
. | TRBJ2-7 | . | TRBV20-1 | TGCAGTGCTAGGGGGGACCTAAGCTCCTACGAGCAGTACTTC | CSARGDLSSYEQYF
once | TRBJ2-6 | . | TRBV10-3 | TGTGCCATCAGTGAGAGCACCTCTGGGGCCAACGTCCTGACTTTC | CAISESTSGANVLTF
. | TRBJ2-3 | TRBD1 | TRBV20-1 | TGCAGTGCTGGTGTCCGGGACAGACGCACAGATACGCAGTATTTT | CSAGVRDRRTDTQYF
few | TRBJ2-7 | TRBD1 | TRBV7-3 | TGTGCCAGCAGCCGGACAGGCTCCTACGAGCAGTACTTC | CASSRTGSYEQYF
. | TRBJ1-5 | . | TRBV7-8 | TGTGCCAGCAGCTTAGGGGGGGGAGGGAGGCCTCAGCCCCAGCATTTT | CASSLGGGGRPQPQHF
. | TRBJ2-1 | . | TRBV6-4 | TGTGCCAGCAGTGAATTGGGAGCATCCGGTGAGCAGTTCTTC | CASSELGASGEQFF
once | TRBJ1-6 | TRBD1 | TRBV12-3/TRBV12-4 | TGTGCCAGCAGTCCGGGACAGGGGGCTAATTCACCCCTCCACTTT | CASSPGQGANSPLHF
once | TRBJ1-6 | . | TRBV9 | TGTGCCAGCAGCGCCAAGAGGGGGGGCGAGAGCTCCTATAATTCACCCCTCCACTTT | CASSAKRGGESSYNSPLHF
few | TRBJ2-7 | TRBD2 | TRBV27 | TGTGCCAGCAGCTCATCCGGGACTAGCGGGAGTTTCCACGAGCAGTACTTC | CASSSSGTSGSFHEQYF
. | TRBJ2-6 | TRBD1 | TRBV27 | TGTGCCAGCAGGAAGGGACAGGGGGCATCTGGGGCCAACGTCCTGACTTTC | CASRKGQGASGANVLTF
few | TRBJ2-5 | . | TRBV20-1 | TGCAGTGCTAGCCTCGGCCAGTGGCAGACCCAGTACTTC | CSASLGQWQTQYF
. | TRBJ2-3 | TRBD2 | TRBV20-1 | TGCAGTGCTAGATTTCGGACTAGCGGGAGCACAGATACGCAGTATTTT | CSARFRTSGSTDTQYF
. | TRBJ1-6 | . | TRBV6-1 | TGTGCCAGCAGTGAAGTCCCAAGCCTCCACTTT | CASSEVPSLHF
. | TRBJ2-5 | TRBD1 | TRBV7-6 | TGTGCCAGCAGCTTAGGATCAGGGGGCAGGGAGACCCAGTACTTC | CASSLGSGGRETQYF
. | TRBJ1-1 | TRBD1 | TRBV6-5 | TGTGCCAGCAGTTCTTCCGGGACAGGGGTTACTGAAGCTTTCTTT | CASSSSGTGVTEAFF
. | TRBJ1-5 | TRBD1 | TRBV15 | TGTGCCACCAGCAGAGATCATTCAGGGGGCAGTCAGCCCCAGCATTTT | CATSRDHSGGSQPQHF
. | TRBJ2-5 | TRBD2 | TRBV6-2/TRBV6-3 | TGTGCCAGCAGTCACGGGGCGGGAGAGAGAAAGACCCAGTACTTC | CASSHGAGERKTQYF